The next 3 T cell receptor beta chains were all read from a single sample in a study of cytomegalovirus exposure and HLA in healthy donors. In the PCR, 60 Vbeta and 13 Jbeta primers were used. Clones were sequenced by immunoSEQ multiplex PCR, and TCRdb holds only the in-frame ones, with some missing. This sample has about 230,000 clones; 85% to 90% occur once, and the top ten carry roughly 1.3%. Material: PBMCs. These receptors all come from a human donor in good health.

This clone was seen a single time. The rearrangement joins TRBV7-2 to TRBJ1-2, with 9 bases fitting TRBD1. Germline assignment: CDR1 SGHTA and CDR2 FQGNSA. V was clipped by 4 bases and J by 8 bases; unmatched bases: 14. The CDR3 extends over 16 amino acids. CDR3 protein: CASSSPATGGRRGYTF. The CDR3 DNA follows: TGTGCCAGCAGCTCCCCCGCGACAGGGGGACGTCGAGGCTACACCTTC.

The chain carries TRBV6-5 and TRBJ2-7; 9 bases agree with TRBD1. Germline V gene sequence: CDR1 MNHEY, CDR2 SVGAGI. The CDR3 contains 15 residues. Trimming took 2 bases from V and 1 from J; bases not matched to a gene: 3. This CDR3 reads CASSYVQGASYEQYF. The DNA for the CDR3 is TGTGCCAGCAGTTACGTACAGGGGGCGTCCTACGAGCAGTACTTC.

This clone was counted a single time. V is TRBV2 and J is TRBJ1-5; 7 nucleotides align to TRBD1. Looked up from germline, CDR1 is SNHLY and CDR2 is FYNNEI. This CDR3 has 15 residues. J was trimmed by 3 bases and V by 6 bases; bases with no gene match: 8. The CDR3 loop is CASSRQGMDNQPQHF. In DNA, the CDR3 is TGTGCCAGCAGCCGACAGGGTATGGACAATCAGCCCCAGCATTTT.